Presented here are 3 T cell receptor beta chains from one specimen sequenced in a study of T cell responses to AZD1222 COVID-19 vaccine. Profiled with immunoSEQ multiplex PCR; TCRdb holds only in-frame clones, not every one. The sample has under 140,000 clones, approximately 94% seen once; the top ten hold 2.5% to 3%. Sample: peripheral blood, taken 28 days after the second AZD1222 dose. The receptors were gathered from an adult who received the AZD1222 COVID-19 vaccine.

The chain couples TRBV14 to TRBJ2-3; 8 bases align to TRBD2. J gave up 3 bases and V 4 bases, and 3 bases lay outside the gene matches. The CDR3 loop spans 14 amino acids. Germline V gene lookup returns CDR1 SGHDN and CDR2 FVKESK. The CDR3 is CASSRGGSTDTQYF. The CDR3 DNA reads TGTGCCAGCAGCCGCGGGGGGAGTACAGATACGCAGTATTTT.

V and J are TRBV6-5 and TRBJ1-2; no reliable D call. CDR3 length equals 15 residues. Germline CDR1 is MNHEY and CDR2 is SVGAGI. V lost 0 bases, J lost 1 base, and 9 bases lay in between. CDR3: CASSYSNAGNYGYTF. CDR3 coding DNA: TGTGCCAGCAGTTACTCGAATGCGGGTAACTATGGCTACACCTTC.

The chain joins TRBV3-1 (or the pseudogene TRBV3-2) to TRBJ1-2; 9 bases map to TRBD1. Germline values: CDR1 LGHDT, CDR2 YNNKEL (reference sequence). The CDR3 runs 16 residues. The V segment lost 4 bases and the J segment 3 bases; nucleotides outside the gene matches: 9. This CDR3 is CASSPPGTGSDYGYTF. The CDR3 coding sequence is TGTGCCAGCAGCCCACCTGGGACAGGGTCCGACTATGGCTACACCTTC.